The subject of this entry is one T cell receptor (beta chain). V was pared by 9 bases and J by 3 bases, with 3 bases of the junction left unmatched. Germline-derived CDR1 and CDR2 are MNHEY and SVGAGI. This CDR3 contains 12 residues. This sample is part of a study of blood T cell repertoires in COVID-19. The repertoire was sequenced with immunoSEQ multiplex PCR; TCRdb's copy has only in-frame clones and lacks some. The sample includes around 180,000 clones, more than 70% seen only once; the top ten take around 8.6%. This rearrangement joins TRBV6-5 to TRBJ2-7, with 9 bases aligning to TRBD1. The sequencing sample was made of PBMCs or T cells enriched from blood (not recorded which). The origin of this receptor is a woman aged 30 to 39 who had recovered from COVID-19. CDR3: CASWDRVYEQYF. The CDR3 DNA reads as TGTGCCAGTTGGGACAGGGTCTACGAGCAGTACTTC.